Detailed here is one TCR beta chain. The data stem from a study of blood T cell repertoires in COVID-19. In the study overall: In each case, the material was cDNA or gDNA derived from T cells, B-cell-depleted T cells, or PBMCs.

The table came from immunoSEQ multiplex PCR; TCRdb's copy has only in-frame clones and leaves some out. The repertoire has about 85,000 clones, roughly 85% of them found once; the top ten carry almost 5.5%. Per the germline V gene, CDR1 is MNHEY and CDR2 is SVGEGT. The CDR3 loop spans 16 amino acids. The V and J ends lost 0 bases and 0 bases, in that order; junction bases with no gene match: 4. What was sequenced was peripheral blood. The source is a man aged 55 to 70 with acute or convalescent COVID-19. The genes are TRBV6-2 or TRBV6-3 and TRBJ2-7, with 8 bases lining up with TRBD2. CDR3: CASSYSSGGVSYEQYF. CDR3 in DNA: TGTGCCAGCAGTTACTCAAGCGGGGGAGTCTCCTACGAGCAGTACTTC.